This TCR beta chain is from a study of regulatory dendritic cells for organ transplantation. Some clones are missing from TCRdb's copy, which holds only in-frame ones; the method was immunoSEQ multiplex PCR. This table has 20,000 to 25,000 clones, approximately 85% appearing once. Comments on this clone: Antigen specificity is unknown.

CFSE-labeled sorted T cells met regulatory or mature dendritic cells for under 6 days. CD4+ or CD8+ T cells were sorted as naive CD45RA+ or memory CD45RO+. Germline lookup yields CDR1 MNHEY and CDR2 SMNVEV (reference sequence). The germline V and J ends were trimmed by 5 bases and 2 bases, with 16 bases remaining between them. The CDR3 has 16 amino acids. This receptor was taken from a human donor in good health. The chain has TRBV27 and TRBJ1-5; D is ambiguous. The sequencing input was naive CD4+ T cells from blood cultured with regulatory dendritic cells. Described subset: CD45RA+ naive T cells. The CDR3: CASSPLRGSGNQPQHF. The CDR3 region has the DNA TGTGCCAGCAGTCCCCTGAGAGGGTCAGGCAATCAGCCCCAGCATTTT.